The TCR beta chain under discussion was sequenced for a study of T-cell memory formation after mild COVID-19. In TCRdb, the 5' RACE reads were re-called with MiXCR into one record per CDR3 protein. The sample records 250,000 or so distinct CDR3 sequences, more than 15% being singletons. CDR3 length equals 13 residues. Trimming cost V 3 bases and J 1 base, with 6 bases left between them. Looked up from germline, CDR1 is SEHNR and CDR2 is FQNEAQ (reference sequence). This clonotype showed up just a few times. The material sequenced was PBMCs or a T cell subset sorted from them (not recorded which). This sequence joins TRBV7-9 and TRBJ2-5, with no clear D. The receptor was derived from a man aged 18 to 29 who had mild COVID-19 (a few samples of this study predate the infection). Cell type and time point are not known. The CDR3 bases are TGTGCCAGCAGCTTTGCGGCCCAAGAGACCCAGTACTTC. Amino acids: CASSFAAQETQYF.